Below, 16 T cell receptor beta chains from the same sample are listed, as sequenced in a study of T cells in tuberculosis. Cells were sorted from thawed PBMC rested overnight and stained with GMM-loaded CD1B tetramer, viability dye and anti-CD3. CD1B tetramers were loaded with Rhodococcus equi-derived C32 glucose monomycolate. Some clones are missing from TCRdb's copy, which holds only in-frame ones; the method was immunoSEQ multiplex PCR. The sample shows 55,000 to 70,000 clones, roughly 79% of them seen only once. Sequencing input: CD1b-GMM tetramer-negative cells sorted from PBMCs. These receptors all stem from an adult woman with latent tuberculosis.

This clone occurred a few times. This sequence joins TRBV28 and TRBJ2-1; D perhaps matches TRBD2 (6 bases). The CDR3 runs to 15 residues. The germline V and J ends were trimmed by 6 bases and 4 bases, with 16 bases remaining between them. Germline CDR1 reads MDHEN; CDR2 reads SYDVKM. CDR3 protein: CASRAGGKEYNEQFF. The CDR3 DNA is TGTGCCAGCAGGGCGGGCGGGAAAGAGTACAATGAGCAGTTCTTC.

This clone was seen a handful of times. The chain couples TRBV2 to TRBJ1-5, with D uncertain. In germline, CDR1 is SNHLY, CDR2 FYNNEI. Trimming removed 3 bases from V and 0 bases from J, with 12 bases in between. This CDR3 has 16 amino acids. CDR3 in amino acids: CASSDRAYASNQPQHF. DNA for the CDR3: TGTGCCAGCAGTGATAGAGCTTACGCTAGCAATCAGCCCCAGCATTTT.

For the CDR3, the DNA is TGTGCCAGCAGACAGATGGCGGGGGGGCGGTACATTCAGTACTTC. Its translation is CASRQMAGGRYIQYF. The rearrangement joins TRBV5-6 to TRBJ2-4; 9 nucleotides agree with TRBD2. This CDR3 region has 15 residues. Germline loops: CDR1 SGHDT, CDR2 YYEEEE. Unmatched junction bases numbered 11, after V lost 5 bases and J lost 8 bases.

The table lists this clone with a count of one. The chain has TRBV7-8 and TRBJ2-1; a possible D gene is TRBD2 (5 bases). The CDR3 consists of 15 residues. V was shortened by 5 bases and J by 2 bases, with 13 bases between the two germline ends. Germline CDR1 is SGHVS and CDR2 is FQNEAQ. For the CDR3, the DNA is TGTGCCAGCAGCCCTACCCGGGATCCCTACAATGAGCAGTTCTTC. Its protein product is CASSPTRDPYNEQFF.

Points on this clone: An end of the junction differs from the germline gene, which may be a read error. The genes are TRBV29-1 and TRBJ1-2, with a weak D call TRBD1 (6 bases). The germline V gene has CDR1 SQVTM and CDR2 ANQGSEA. This CDR3 has 13 residues. CDR3 sequence: CTILKDKGDGYTF. Written as DNA, the CDR3 is TGTACGATTTTGAAGGATAAGGGGGATGGCTACACCTTC.

This clone was observed a few times. The genes are TRBV18 and TRBJ2-7, with a possible D match to TRBD2 (6 bases). CDR3 length: 15 amino acids. CDR1 is KGHSH and CDR2 is LQKENI in the germline V gene. V lost 9 bases to trimming and J lost 0 bases, with 18 bases between them. CDR3 in amino acids: CASSSRSGRSYEQYF. CDR3 nucleotides: TGTGCCAGTTCATCCAGGAGCGGGCGCTCCTACGAGCAGTACTTC.

The V call is TRBV5-1, the J call TRBJ2-3, with 9 positions matching TRBD2. The CDR3 is 17 residues long. V trimming: 4 bases; J trimming: 0 bases; junction bases outside the gene matches: 9. Germline CDR1 SGHRS, CDR2 YFSETQ. The CDR3 loop is CASSPGGTSRSTDTQYF. As DNA, the CDR3 is TGCGCCAGCAGCCCAGGAGGGACTAGCAGAAGCACAGATACGCAGTATTTT.

The chain employs TRBV4-1 and TRBJ1-5, with 9 bases that match TRBD1. V lost 0 bases to trimming and J lost 4 bases; unmatched junction nucleotides: 1. The CDR3 totals 15 residues. Germline CDR1 reads MGHRA; CDR2 reads YSYEKL. DNA for the CDR3: TGCGCCAGCAGCCAAGAGGGGACAGGGAATCAGCCCCAGCATTTT. It yields the protein CASSQEGTGNQPQHF.

The chain couples TRBV11-2 to TRBJ1-1; D may be TRBD1 (6 bases). The germline gives CDR1 SGHAT, CDR2 FQNNGV. The CDR3 loop spans 15 amino acids. Trimming removed 7 bases from V and 4 bases from J, with 19 bases in between. CDR3 protein: CASTIGGGAGTEAFF. The DNA of the CDR3 is TGTGCCAGCACAATAGGAGGGGGGGCGGGCACTGAAGCTTTCTTT.

This chain links TRBV10-2 with TRBJ1-1, with 9 positions matching TRBD1. The CDR3 sequence is 14 residues long. The V and J ends lost 8 bases and 2 bases, in that order; junction bases with no gene match: 6. Germline CDR1 is WSHSY and CDR2 is SAAADI. CDR3 nucleotides: TGCGCCAGCGGGGGGACAGGGCCCAACACTGAAGCTTTCTTT. This codes for CASGGTGPNTEAFF.

The chain links TRBV11-2 to TRBJ1-2, with 8 positions matching TRBD1. The CDR3 length is 16 residues. The junction had 8 bases not matched to a gene; V was cut back by 1 base and J by 4 bases. In germline, CDR1 is SGHAT, CDR2 FQNNGV. CDR3 sequence (DNA): TGTGCCAGCAGCTTAGCGCGGGGGCAGGGGGCCTATGGCTACACCTTC. Encoded protein: CASSLARGQGAYGYTF.

This chain connects TRBV19 to TRBJ1-4; 8 nucleotides match TRBD1. Germline-derived CDR1 and CDR2 are LNHDA and SQIVND (reference sequence). The length of the CDR3 is 14 residues. V lost 3 bases, J lost 7 bases, and 4 bases stayed unmatched. The chain's CDR3 is CASSIRGQVEKLFF. The CDR3 DNA reads as TGTGCCAGTAGTATTAGGGGACAGGTTGAAAAACTGTTTTTT. The variable domain in full, completed from reference TRBV19 and TRBJ1-4, reads DGGITQSPKYLFRKEGQNVTLSCEQNLNHDAMYWYRQDPGQGLRLIYYSQIVNDFQKGDIAEGYSVSREKKESFPLTVTSAQKNPTAFYLCASSIRGQVEKLFFGSGTQLSVL.

The chain employs TRBV5-8 and TRBJ2-2; no clear D. V was trimmed by 0 bases and J by 8 bases, leaving 14 bases between them. The CDR3 sequence is 15 residues long. From germline, CDR1 is SGHTS and CDR2 YDEGEE. The CDR3 region has the DNA TGTGCCAGCAGCTTGGGGCGTCTAGTAGTTGGGGAGCTGTTTTTT. Residues: CASSLGRLVVGELFF.

The chain has TRBV11-2 and TRBJ2-3, with 12 bases aligning to TRBD2. The V gene's germline CDR1 is SGHAT and CDR2 FQNNGV. Unmatched junction bases numbered 4, after V lost 5 bases and J lost 1 base. There are 16 residues in the CDR3. DNA for the CDR3: TGTGCCAGCAGCACCCGGACTAGCGGGGGCACAGATACGCAGTATTTT. Translation gives CASSTRTSGGTDTQYF.

The chain employs TRBV10-3 and TRBJ2-7, with 7 bases lining up with TRBD1. Trimming cost V 11 bases and J 5 bases; bases outside gene matches: 9. In germline, CDR1 is ENHRY, CDR2 SYGVKD. The CDR3 consists of 12 residues. The CDR3 DNA is TGTGCCGTCCGACAGGGTGAGGACGAGCAGTACTTC. It translates to CAVRQGEDEQYF.

The chain joins TRBV15 to TRBJ2-5; 9 bases line up with TRBD2. The V segment lost 3 bases and the J segment 6 bases; nucleotides outside the gene matches: 23. Germline lookup yields CDR1 LNHNV and CDR2 YYDKDF (reference sequence). The CDR3 has 20 amino acids. The CDR3 sequence: CATSRSPGGISGGRWKTQYF. The CDR3 nucleotides read TGTGCCACCAGCAGGAGCCCCGGAGGAATTAGCGGGGGCCGGTGGAAGACCCAGTACTTC. The variable domain in full, with the rest retrieved from reference TRBV15 and TRBJ2-5, is DAMVIQNPRYQVTQFGKPVTLSCSQTLNHNVMYWYQQKSSQAPKLLFHYYDKDFNNEADTPDNFQSRRPNTSFCFLDIRSPGLGDTAMYLCATSRSPGGISGGRWKTQYFGPGTRLLVL.